This T cell receptor beta chain is from a study of human T cells and chemical hapten exposure. Study-level results: Alopecia in all donors means immunity may differ from healthy individuals.

TCRdb redid the calling of the RACE reads with MiXCR, one entry per CDR3 protein. The table records approximately 320,000 distinct CDR3 sequences, approximately 5% of them present only once. A word on this clonotype: The antigen is not known.

Germline V gives CDR1 SNHLY, CDR2 FYNNEI. Deletions cut 3 bases from V and 1 base from J, with 10 bases between. The CDR3 totals 16 residues. This sample's time point: pre-sensitization, week 0. Treatment indicated: therapeutic diphenylcyclopropenone sensitization with weekly scalp DPC. Sequencing was performed on whole blood, taken in connection with sensitization to the hapten diphenylcyclopropenone (DPC). The TCR comes from a woman younger than 30 with alopecia areata. Some clones in this sample may be carry-over from other donors' samples. V is TRBV2 and J is TRBJ1-6; D is perhaps TRBD1 (6 bases). The CDR3 sequence is CASSDSGVSYNSPLHF. The CDR3 DNA sequence: TGTGCCAGCAGTGATTCAGGGGTTTCCTATAATTCACCCCTCCACTTT.